Below, one TCR beta chain is given with its context. Its antigen is undetermined. The CDR3 sequence is 14 residues long. CDR1 SEHNR and CDR2 FQNEAQ come from the germline V gene (reference sequence). With 3 bases removed from V and 7 bases from J, the gap between germline ends came to 13 bases. This entry comes from a study of T-cell memory formation after mild COVID-19. Regarding the study as a whole: Clones that shrank (day 15 to 85) were balanced CD4/CD8, whereas later expanders leaned CD4+.

Each CDR3 protein gets one entry after TCRdb re-called the 5' RACE reads with MiXCR. The repertoire holds about 110,000 distinct CDR3 sequences, with 18% as singletons. This rearrangement joins TRBV7-9 to TRBJ1-5; D unclear. This TCR derives from a young man who had mild COVID-19 (a few samples of this study predate the infection). Cell type and time point are not known. Sequenced material: PBMCs or a T cell subset sorted from them (not recorded which). The CDR3 region has the DNA TGTGCCAGCAGCTTCGCGGGCTCTGAACAGCCCCAGCATTTT. Translating gives CASSFAGSEQPQHF.